This T cell receptor beta chain was observed in a study of blood T cells in healthy people across ages (dated by TCRdb to between 2015 and 2016). Looking at the study overall: Template switching captured roughly one uniquely barcoded TCR beta cDNA molecule per two T cells in model experiments. Age-related changes in TCR beta repertoire diversity were measured in the study by deep sequencing normalized with unique cDNA molecular identifiers. Four age groups were formed from the donors: young (average roughly 16 years), middle-aged (around 39), aged (approximately 60) and long-lived (approximately 80). The study analyzed two additional independent replicas of 1 million unique cDNA reads from the same blood draw for two donors, one aged 18 to 30 and one aged 80 or older. To avoid experimental bias, donors of different ages were randomly spread across the sequencing lanes. Findings and caveats that apply to the study as a whole: There was a strong correlation between observed TCR beta diversity and the percentage of naive T cells measured by flow cytometry. Observed TCR beta diversity per million T cells fell roughly linearly with age, and a significant reduction was already apparent by age around 40. Bulk unsorted PBMC profiling prevented conclusive comparison of naive and antigen-experienced compartments. Estimates of total diversity based on one million sequenced T cells were regarded as lower bounds and as underestimates. Donor CMV infection status was unknown, potentially confounding age-related changes in expanded clonotypes. Compared with the aged group, the long-lived group had more naive CD4+ T cells, fewer expanded clones and increased TCR diversity, a pattern suggesting age selection.

Library creation used 5' RACE. Sequencing was carried out with an Illumina HiSeq 2500. The second PCR ran for about 6 to 12 cycles and used a J-beta primer mix along with a sample-barcoded 5' primer. A unique molecular identifier was introduced onto each TCR beta cDNA molecule by a template-switch 5' adaptor carrying 12 random nucleotides. Each sample yielded at least 3 million CDR3-containing paired-end reads. All of the RNA was converted into first-strand cDNA using the Mint cDNA synthesis kit, with a TRBC-specific oligonucleotide serving as the primer. After uracil-DNA glycosylase treatment, a first 18-cycle PCR used universal primers M1SS and BC2_uni_R on all cDNA. The study's processing was this. For normalization, 1 million high-quality reads were randomly selected from each sample, with every read carrying a distinct molecular identifier. Instead of being binned into consensus sequences, reads that shared molecular identifiers were thrown out. MiTCR, run with a Q25 quality threshold and the strictest error-elimination algorithm, handled CDR3 identification, clonotype clustering and error correction. A nonparametric unseen species model with Euler transformation was used to estimate a lower bound on total TCR beta diversity. TCRdb applied fastp at Q25 and MiXCR to the public reads, then kept only in-frame beta chains. Rows are combined by CDR3 protein, so each entry shows the most common genes and DNA. None of the V and J calls come from the authors' own analysis; TCRdb made them. The sample profile shows roughly 790,000 distinct CDR3 sequences; roughly 45% of them were found once. 20% of the sample is held by the ten biggest clonotypes.

The roughly 38 donors, aged about 6 to 100 years, were systemically healthy Caucasian individuals from Russia. Each donor gave roughly 9.5 milliliters of peripheral blood, collected into EDTA-treated Vacutainer tubes. Ficoll-Paque density-gradient centrifugation was used to isolate PBMCs, with at least 6 million obtained per sample. Total RNA was extracted from PBMCs with Trizol reagent, with at least 6 micrograms obtained per sample. For every donor, flow cytometry on a PBMC aliquot measured the percentage of naive CD45RAhigh/CD27high T cells. Note on this clonotype: It lacks a known antigen. This may stem from a read error, because a much larger clone lies one nucleotide away.

Sequenced input: blood. The sequence derives from an older woman in good health.

This receptor has the CDR3 CSVRTSGIYNEQYF. The DNA sequence is given as TGCAGCGTTAGGACTAGCGGGATCTACAATGAGCAGTACTTC. The receptor chain draws on TRBV29-1 and TRBJ2-1, and 12 junctional nucleotides match TRBD2. The closer fit of TRBJ2-7 to the DNA end suggests the J call may be wrong. Spanning cysteine to phenylalanine, the CDR3 consists of 14 amino acids. Kept here is only the CDR3 DNA, which spans 42 bases and is read in frame from base 1. CDR1 and CDR2, looked up from the germline V gene, are SQVTM and ANQGSEA.